These 32 T cell receptor beta chains came from one sample sequenced in a study of CD8+ T cells in alopecia areata. cDNA reverse transcribed from extracted RNA served as the sequencing template. This table comes from immunoSEQ multiplex PCR, and its TCRdb copy is limited to in-frame clones, with some not included. Found here are 120,000 to 150,000 clones, 47% of them singletons; the top ten hold around 7%. Specimen: CD4+ T cells sorted from blood. The origin of the receptors is a human donor with alopecia areata.

This chain connects TRBV29-1 to TRBJ1-2, with a weak D call TRBD1 (6 bases). In germline, CDR1 is SQVTM, CDR2 ANQGSEA. The CDR3 is 14 amino acids. With 4 bases removed from V and 4 bases from J, the gap between germline ends came to 16 bases. The CDR3 coding sequence is TGCAGCGTTGTACAAAGGGGGAGGCCCTATGGCTACACCTTC. Translation gives CSVVQRGRPYGYTF.

V is TRBV4-1 and J is TRBJ2-5; TRBD1 aligns across 7 bases. Trimming cost V 2 bases and J 5 bases; bases outside gene matches: 5. This CDR3 has 14 residues. Germline-derived CDR1 and CDR2 are MGHRA and YSYEKL. In DNA form, the CDR3 reads TGCGCCAGCAGCCAATCAGGGACAGCGGAGACCCAGTACTTC. Translated, it gives CASSQSGTAETQYF.

The chain couples TRBV28 to TRBJ2-6; a possible D gene is TRBD1 (6 bases). Per germline, CDR1 MDHEN and CDR2 SYDVKM. Trimming left V 6 bases short and J 2 bases short, with 11 bases between. The CDR3 has 15 residues. The CDR3 here is CASRPPGAGANVLTF. In DNA form, the CDR3 reads TGTGCCAGCAGGCCTCCAGGGGCTGGGGCCAACGTCCTGACTTTC. Full variable domain (missing parts from reference TRBV28 and TRBJ2-6): DVKVTQSSRYLVKRTGEKVFLECVQDMDHENMFWYRQDPGLGLRLIYFSYDVKMKEKGDIPEGYSVSREKKERFSLILESASTNQTSMYLCASRPPGAGANVLTFGAGSRLTVL.

This clone occurred a few times. This chain joins TRBV29-1 and TRBJ1-3; D not certain. The CDR3 spans 11 residues. CDR1 is SQVTM, CDR2 ANQGSEA, per germline. Trimming removed 7 bases at V and 8 bases at J, with 12 bases between. The CDR3 loop is CSARPVDTIYF. The CDR3 coding sequence is TGCAGCGCCCGACCGGTGGACACCATATATTTT.

V and J are TRBV28 and TRBJ1-2, with D perhaps TRBD1 (6 bases). The V gene's germline CDR1 is MDHEN and CDR2 SYDVKM. V shed 8 bases and J shed 4 bases, with 17 bases lying between them. This CDR3 is built from 14 residues. CDR3 amino acids: CASRRGQYLYGYTF. The CDR3 DNA is TGTGCCAGCCGGAGGGGACAATACCTCTATGGCTACACCTTC.

There are a few counts of this clone. CDR3 region: CASSLGTQQLRGGAFF. Here the CDR3 DNA reads TGTGCCAGCAGCTTAGGGACACAGCAGCTTAGGGGCGGAGCTTTCTTT. The chain is built from TRBV7-2 and TRBJ1-1; D is possibly TRBD1 (5 bases). CDR1 SGHTA and CDR2 FQGNSA come from the germline V gene. The CDR3 has 16 amino acids. V shed 1 base and J shed 10 bases, with 22 bases lying between them.

The rearrangement joins TRBV29-1 to TRBJ2-3, with a possible D match to TRBD2 (5 bases). This CDR3 has 14 residues. CDR1 SQVTM and CDR2 ANQGSEA come from the germline V gene. V lost 6 bases and J 0 bases, leaving 13 bases between the germline ends. The CDR3 spells CSVRPGSSTDTQYF. In DNA, the CDR3 is TGCAGCGTCAGACCGGGGTCTAGCACAGATACGCAGTATTTT.

This clone was recorded a few times. The rearrangement joins TRBV7-9 to TRBJ2-7; D perhaps matches TRBD1 (6 bases). V was trimmed by 6 bases and J by 5 bases, leaving 14 bases between them. CDR1 is SEHNR and CDR2 is FQNEAQ in the germline V gene (reference sequence). This CDR3 is 13 amino acids long. The CDR3 loop is CASSLFRDNEQYF. The CDR3 coding sequence is TGTGCCAGCAGTTTATTCCGGGACAACGAGCAGTACTTC. The entire variable domain, with the rest obtained from reference TRBV7-9 and TRBJ2-7, is as follows: DTGVSQNPRHKITKRGQNVTFRCDPISEHNRLYWYRQTLGQGPEFLTYFQNEAQLEKSRLLSDRFSAERPKGSFSTLEIQRTEQGDSAMYLCASSLFRDNEQYFGPGTRLTVT.

The J gene is TRBJ2-6, the V gene TRBV5-1; D not resolved. The V and J ends lost 4 bases and 2 bases respectively, with 13 bases between them. CDR3 length: 16 amino acids. CDR1 and CDR2 (germline): SGHRS, YFSETQ. The CDR3 region is CASSVLVSAGANVLTF. The CDR3 DNA reads TGCGCCAGCAGCGTATTAGTGTCTGCTGGGGCCAACGTCCTGACTTTC. The full variable domain, with the rest looked up from reference TRBV5-1 and TRBJ2-6, is KAGVTQTPRYLIKTRGQQVTLSCSPISGHRSVSWYQQTPGQGLQFLFEYFSETQRNKGNFPGRFSGRQFSNSRSEMNVSTLELGDSALYLCASSVLVSAGANVLTFGAGSRLTVL.

CDR3 bases: TGTGCCAGCAGTTTAACCGGTCTGGCGCAGTACTTC. Residues: CASSLTGLAQYF. This sequence joins TRBV28 and TRBJ2-7; D is unresolved. CDR1 is MDHEN, CDR2 SYDVKM, per germline. The CDR3 runs 12 residues. Trimming took off 2 bases at V and 9 bases at J, with 11 bases between the two ends.

The chain links TRBV28 to TRBJ2-7, with TRBD1 identical over 8 bases. The V and J ends lost 7 bases and 3 bases, in that order; junction bases with no gene match: 8. The CDR3 spans 14 residues. Germline loops: CDR1 MDHEN, CDR2 SYDVKM. In DNA form, the CDR3 reads TGTGCCAGCAAACGAATCGACAGGGGCTACGAGCAGTACTTC. Translation gives CASKRIDRGYEQYF.

DNA of the CDR3: TGCGCCAGCAGCCAAGAAGGCAGGGGTCAGGGGGGCTACACCTTC. The encoded protein is CASSQEGRGQGGYTF. The V gene is TRBV4-1, the J gene TRBJ1-2, with a tentative D call TRBD1 (6 bases). CDR1 is MGHRA and CDR2 is YSYEKL in the germline V gene. The length of the CDR3 is 15 residues. V lost 0 bases to trimming and J lost 8 bases, with 16 bases between them.

The J gene is TRBJ2-5, the V gene TRBV28, with a possible D match to TRBD2 (5 bases). Germline loops: CDR1 MDHEN, CDR2 SYDVKM. V was clipped by 5 bases and J by 5 bases, with 12 bases between them. The CDR3 runs 13 residues. The CDR3 sequence is CASSDGVRETQYF. The CDR3 DNA is TGTGCCAGCAGTGACGGGGTGAGGGAGACCCAGTACTTC. The variable domain in full, completed from reference TRBV28 and TRBJ2-5, reads DVKVTQSSRYLVKRTGEKVFLECVQDMDHENMFWYRQDPGLGLRLIYFSYDVKMKEKGDIPEGYSVSREKKERFSLILESASTNQTSMYLCASSDGVRETQYFGPGTRLLVL.

This clone was counted once. The chain couples TRBV5-6 to TRBJ2-2, with 11 bases aligning to TRBD2. The junction had 9 bases not matched to a gene; V was cut back by 3 bases and J by 5 bases. Germline CDR1 is SGHDT and CDR2 is YYEEEE. There are 17 residues in the CDR3. The chain's CDR3 is CASSSTTSGGRTGELFF. The DNA for the CDR3 is TGTGCCAGCAGCTCGACCACTAGCGGGGGTAGGACCGGGGAGCTGTTTTTT. Full variable domain (missing parts from reference TRBV5-6 and TRBJ2-2): DAGVTQSPTHLIKTRGQQVTLRCSPKSGHDTVSWYQQALGQGPQFIFQYYEEEERQRGNFPDRFSGHQFPNYSSELNVNALLLGDSALYLCASSSTTSGGRTGELFFGEGSRLTVL.

The V call is TRBV30, the J call TRBJ2-1, with a weak D call TRBD1 (6 bases). V was clipped by 2 bases and J by 6 bases, with 11 bases between them. The CDR3 has 13 amino acids. Germline values: CDR1 GTSNPN, CDR2 SVGIG (reference sequence). The CDR3 reads CAWSTGPTNEQFF. Here the CDR3 DNA reads TGTGCCTGGAGTACAGGGCCTACCAATGAGCAGTTCTTC.

This clone was counted only a few times. J is TRBJ2-1 and V is TRBV4-1; 12 positions agree with TRBD2. This CDR3 has 17 residues. Germline V lookup: CDR1 MGHRA, CDR2 YSYEKL. The ends lost 4 bases at V and 8 bases at J; junction bases unmatched: 12. The CDR3 spells CASSPVASGRAMDEQFF. Written as DNA, the CDR3 is TGCGCCAGCAGCCCGGTTGCTAGCGGGAGGGCCATGGATGAGCAGTTCTTC.

This chain connects TRBV29-1 to TRBJ2-3; no clear D. Between the trimmed V and J ends, which lost 4 bases and 0 bases, there was a span of 5 bases. Germline V gives CDR1 SQVTM, CDR2 ANQGSEA. The CDR3 consists of 12 residues. The CDR3 here is CSVATSTDTQYF. The CDR3 region has the DNA TGCAGCGTTGCGACAAGCACAGATACGCAGTATTTT.

The gene calls are TRBV5-1 and TRBJ2-1; D call uncertain. The ends were cut back, 7 bases at V and 0 bases at J, with 14 bases in the middle. This CDR3 is 15 amino acids long. The V gene's germline CDR1 is SGHRS and CDR2 YFSETQ. The CDR3 sequence: CASGKSGSSYNEQFF. The CDR3 region has the DNA TGCGCCAGCGGAAAGTCCGGAAGCTCCTACAATGAGCAGTTCTTC.

V usage is TRBV5-6 and J usage is TRBJ1-1; weak D call: TRBD1 (5 bases). Germline V CDR1 and CDR2: SGHDT, YYEEEE. Trimming pared 0 bases from V and 1 base from J, leaving 7 bases between. The CDR3 has 14 residues. The CDR3 nucleotides read TGTGCCAGCAGCTTGGGACAGAAGAACACTGAAGCTTTCTTT. The encoded protein is CASSLGQKNTEAFF.

The chain combines TRBV4-1 with TRBJ2-5; D is ambiguous. Per the germline V gene, CDR1 is MGHRA and CDR2 is YSYEKL. Trimming took off 5 bases at V and 1 base at J, with 11 bases between the two ends. This CDR3 is built from 14 residues. CDR3 DNA: TGCGCCAGCAGCATCGCAGGAGTCCAAGAGACCCAGTACTTC. Translation gives CASSIAGVQETQYF.

This chain connects TRBV29-1 to TRBJ2-5; D is possibly TRBD1 or TRBD2 (5 bases each). The V end lost 2 bases, the J end lost 5 bases, and 6 bases lay between the germline ends. This CDR3 spans 11 amino acids. The germline gives CDR1 SQVTM, CDR2 ANQGSEA. The CDR3 region has the DNA TGCAGCGTTGAACGGGGCGAGACCCAGTACTTC. Translating it yields CSVERGETQYF.

The table lists this clone with a few counts. The chain has TRBV4-1 and TRBJ1-5; D unclear. V lost 0 bases and J 0 bases, leaving 9 bases between the germline ends. There are 16 residues in the CDR3. Germline CDR1 and CDR2: MGHRA and YSYEKL. The DNA of the CDR3 is TGCGCCAGCAGCCAAGATCCTGCGGGTAGCAATCAGCCCCAGCATTTT. Translation gives CASSQDPAGSNQPQHF.

The chain carries TRBV6-1 and TRBJ2-1; D is unresolved. The length of the CDR3 is 13 residues. The germline V gene encodes CDR1 MNHNS and CDR2 SASEGT. With 8 bases removed from V and 9 bases from J, the gap between germline ends came to 17 bases. CDR3 in amino acids: CASGKTSLPEQFF. CDR3 nucleotides: TGTGCCAGCGGAAAGACTTCCCTCCCTGAGCAGTTCTTC.

The chain has TRBV29-1 and TRBJ1-3; D call uncertain. Trimming stripped 7 bases from V and 0 bases from J, with 7 bases between. Germline CDR1 SQVTM, CDR2 ANQGSEA. This CDR3 contains 12 residues. This CDR3 reads CSGTSSGNTIYF. As DNA, the CDR3 is TGCAGCGGCACGAGCTCTGGAAACACCATATATTTT.

This chain joins TRBV9 and TRBJ2-1; D is unclear. The CDR3 totals 15 residues. Germline V CDR1 and CDR2: SGDLS, YYNGEE. V was shortened by 3 bases and J by 1 base, with 11 bases between the two germline ends. CDR3 in amino acids: CASSGILGSYNEQFF. The CDR3 region has the DNA TGTGCCAGCAGCGGGATTCTTGGTTCCTACAATGAGCAGTTCTTC.

The J gene is TRBJ2-7, the V gene TRBV5-1, with 8 bases aligning to TRBD2. The CDR3 covers 16 residues. The V gene end was trimmed by 0 bases and the J gene end by 6 bases; junction bases not matched to a gene: 11. Germline-derived CDR1 and CDR2 are SGHRS and YFSETQ. This CDR3 is CASSLATGAGGSEQYF. As DNA, the CDR3 is TGCGCCAGCAGCTTGGCCACCGGTGCGGGAGGTTCCGAGCAGTACTTC.

This sequence joins TRBV29-1 and TRBJ2-7; D is unresolved. Trimming removed 4 bases from V and 6 bases from J, with 22 bases in between. The CDR3 runs 15 residues. Germline V gene lookup returns CDR1 SQVTM and CDR2 ANQGSEA. CDR3 bases: TGCAGCGTTGCTTTGGGCTGGAACGGCGCGAGCGAGCAGTACTTC. This codes for CSVALGWNGASEQYF.

The gene calls are TRBV6-6 and TRBJ1-2; tentative D call: TRBD1 (6 bases). The CDR3 is made up of 12 amino acids. V gave up 6 bases and J gave up 7 bases, with 12 bases separating them. Germline V CDR1 and CDR2: MNHNY, SVGAGI (reference sequence). CDR3 residues: CASRRQESGYTF. The CDR3 DNA reads as TGTGCCAGCAGACGACAGGAGAGTGGCTACACCTTC.

The chain combines TRBV4-1 with TRBJ2-5; tentatively, D is TRBD1 or TRBD2 (5 bases each). Trimming took 0 bases from V and 1 from J, leaving 15 bases between them. Germline V gene lookup returns CDR1 MGHRA and CDR2 YSYEKL. The CDR3 spans 17 residues. The CDR3 protein is CASSQESLGGGQETQYF. The CDR3 DNA follows: TGCGCCAGCAGCCAAGAGTCCCTTGGTGGGGGCCAAGAGACCCAGTACTTC.

This chain links TRBV4-1 with TRBJ2-1; D remains unclear. Trimming cost V 0 bases and J 5 bases, with 11 bases left between them. Germline values: CDR1 MGHRA, CDR2 YSYEKL. This CDR3 has 15 amino acids. The CDR3 loop reads CASSQDRWSNNEQFF. Written as DNA, the CDR3 is TGCGCCAGCAGCCAAGATCGGTGGAGTAACAATGAGCAGTTCTTC.

This clone came up a few times. This sequence joins TRBV9 and TRBJ1-1; D gene uncertain. Trimming stripped 0 bases from V and 0 bases from J, with 6 bases between. CDR1 and CDR2 (germline): SGDLS, YYNGEE. The CDR3 is 14 amino acids. CDR3 DNA sequence: TGTGCCAGCAGCGTAGATTTTGTGAACACTGAAGCTTTCTTT. Translated, it gives CASSVDFVNTEAFF.

The chain joins TRBV2 to TRBJ1-2; 11 positions agree with TRBD1. V lost 1 base to trimming and J lost 7 bases; unmatched junction nucleotides: 2. The CDR3 contains 14 residues. Germline CDR1 reads SNHLY; CDR2 reads FYNNEI. CDR3 amino acids: CASSEGDRGFGYTF. The DNA for the CDR3 is TGTGCCAGCAGTGAAGGGGACAGGGGGTTTGGCTACACCTTC.